This TCR beta chain was identified in a study of CD8+ T cells in alopecia areata. The study's findings and limits: Researchers say the link of baseline CD8+ expansion to response remains uncertain, with one nonresponder. Under tofacitinib, fewer expanded CD8+ clones appeared among the top 100 scalp clones. Patients shared TCRs less clearly than mice did, possibly owing to HLA.

Reverse transcribed after extraction, RNA yielded cDNA as the sequencing template. Here immunoSEQ multiplex PCR was the method, and the copy in TCRdb shows in-frame clones only, minus some. The table has approximately 100,000 clones, about nine tenths seen once. Treatment defined: oral pan-JAK inhibitor, 5-10 mg twice daily. V lost 0 bases and J lost 8, with 9 bases in between. This CDR3 comprises 13 residues. CDR1 and CDR2 from the germline V gene are SGDLS and YYNGEE. On this clone itself: The antigen is not known.

Sequencing used CD8+ T cells sorted from blood, obtained at approximately week 30, from a patient treated with tofacitinib. The chain employs TRBV9 and TRBJ2-1, with D uncertain. This TCR was recovered from a human donor with alopecia areata. The CDR3 coding sequence is TGTGCCAGCAGCGTAGGTGGTAGTCATGAGCAGTTCTTC. Protein: CASSVGGSHEQFF.